The 4 T cell receptor beta chains in this list originate from one sample, sequenced in a study of patients and donors after allogeneic stem cell transplantation. Each CDR3 protein gets one entry after TCRdb re-called the RT-PCR reads with MiXCR. The table lists about 34,000 distinct CDR3 sequences, 37% of them singletons. The sample taken for sequencing was blood, either unsorted or a sorted T cell fraction (not recorded which). These receptor sequences come from a human donor who was either an allogeneic HSCT recipient or a stem cell or donor lymphocyte infusion donor (not recorded which). It is not recorded whose cells these are; they may come from a transplant donor.

The chain carries TRBV5-5 and TRBJ2-7; D remains ambiguous. Germline V gene data show CDR1 as SGHKS and CDR2 as YYEKEE (reference sequence). The CDR3 is 14 amino acids. Between the trimmed V and J ends, which lost 0 bases and 3 bases, there was a span of 10 bases. The CDR3 loop is CASSLEVIYYEQYF. The CDR3 nucleotides are TGTGCCAGCAGCTTGGAAGTCATTTACTACGAGCAGTACTTC.

This clonotype was found a few times. This rearrangement joins TRBV7-9 to TRBJ1-5, with D maybe TRBD1 (6 bases). The CDR3 covers 14 residues. The V gene lost 2 bases and the J gene lost 5 bases, with 10 bases spanning the gap. In germline, CDR1 is SEHNR, CDR2 FQNEAQ (reference sequence). For the CDR3, the DNA is TGTGCCAGCAGCTTACAGGGGTCGGATCAGCCCCAGCATTTT. Its translation is CASSLQGSDQPQHF.

V is TRBV7-2 and J is TRBJ2-1; 8 positions agree with TRBD2. J was trimmed by 3 bases and V by 1 base; bases with no gene match: 5. The CDR3 has 16 residues. The germline V gene has CDR1 SGHTA and CDR2 FQGNSA. CDR3: CASSLVAGRFYNEQFF. The CDR3 bases are TGTGCCAGCAGCTTAGTAGCGGGAAGGTTCTACAATGAGCAGTTCTTC. Combining the CDR3 with reference TRBV7-2 and TRBJ2-1 gives the whole variable domain GAGVSQSPSNKVTEKGKDVELRCDPISGHTALYWYRQSLGQGLEFLIYFQGNSAPDKSGLPSDRFSAERTGGSVSTLTIQRTQQEDSAVYLCASSLVAGRFYNEQFFGPGTRLTVL.

This sequence joins TRBV7-8 and TRBJ1-6, with D tentatively TRBD1 (5 bases). From germline, CDR1 is SGHVS and CDR2 FQNEAQ. The V end was cut by 4 bases, the J end by 7 bases, with 14 bases between. The CDR3 has 15 amino acids. CDR3 protein: CASSSSGVRNSPLHF. The CDR3 nucleotides read TGTGCCAGCAGCTCGTCGGGGGTACGGAATTCACCCCTCCACTTT.